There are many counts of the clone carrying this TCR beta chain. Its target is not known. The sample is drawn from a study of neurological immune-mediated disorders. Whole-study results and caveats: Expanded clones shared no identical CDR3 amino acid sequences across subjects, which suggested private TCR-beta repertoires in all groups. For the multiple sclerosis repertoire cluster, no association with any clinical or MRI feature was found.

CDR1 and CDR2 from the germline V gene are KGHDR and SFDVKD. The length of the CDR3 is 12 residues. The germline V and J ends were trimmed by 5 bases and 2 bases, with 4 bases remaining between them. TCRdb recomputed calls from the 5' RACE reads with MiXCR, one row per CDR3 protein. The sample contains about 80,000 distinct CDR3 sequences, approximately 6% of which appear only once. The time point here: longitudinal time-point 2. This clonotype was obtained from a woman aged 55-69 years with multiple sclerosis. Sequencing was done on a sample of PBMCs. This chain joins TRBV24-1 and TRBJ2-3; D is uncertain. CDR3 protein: CATSAVTDTQYF. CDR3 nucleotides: TGTGCCACCAGTGCGGTCACAGATACGCAGTATTTT.